Presented here are 23 T cell receptor beta chains from one specimen sequenced in a study of CD8+ T cells in alopecia areata. cDNA serving as the sequencing template came from extracted, reverse transcribed RNA. Repertoires were generated with immunoSEQ multiplex PCR, while TCRdb's copy carries only in-frame clones and drops some. The sample shows some 150,000 clones, 45% to 60% of them seen only once. The source was CD8+ T cells sorted from blood, collected at week 0. These receptors were taken from a human donor with alopecia areata.

There are a few counts of this clone. The chain combines TRBV2 with TRBJ2-1; 7 bases agree with TRBD1. The CDR3 runs 14 residues. The V gene end was trimmed by 6 bases and the J gene end by 12 bases; junction bases not matched to a gene: 14. Germline V gene sequence: CDR1 SNHLY, CDR2 FYNNEI. This CDR3 is CASSSTGSQRGQFF. The CDR3 nucleotides read TGTGCCAGCAGCTCGACAGGGTCCCAAAGGGGGCAGTTCTTC.

This clone showed up just a few times. The J gene is TRBJ2-7, the V gene TRBV4-2, with 8 positions matching TRBD1. The CDR3 consists of 15 residues. Germline CDR1 LGHNA, CDR2 YNFKEQ. V was clipped by 5 bases and J by 2 bases; unmatched bases: 8. The CDR3 reads CASSKPGTGTYEQYF. The CDR3 coding sequence is TGTGCCAGCAGCAAGCCGGGGACAGGAACCTACGAGCAGTACTTC.

Turning to this clone: The same CDR3 arises from other DNA sequences in this sample as well. The V gene is TRBV30, the J gene TRBJ2-2; tentative D call: TRBD2 (5 bases). This CDR3 comprises 12 residues. Trimming took 3 bases from V and 4 from J, leaving 6 bases between them. CDR1 and CDR2 from the germline V gene are GTSNPN and SVGIG (reference sequence). Written as DNA, the CDR3 is TGTGCCTGGAGGGGAGTCACCGGGGAGCTGTTTTTT. It translates to CAWRGVTGELFF.

In regard to this clone: The identical CDR3 is also encoded by other nucleotide sequences in the sample. V and J are TRBV6-1 and TRBJ2-1; 9 nucleotides match TRBD1. This CDR3 contains 13 residues. V dropped 7 bases and J dropped 6; count of bases not matched to a gene: 4. CDR1 MNHNS and CDR2 SASEGT come from the germline V gene. This CDR3 is CASTGTGLNEQFF. The CDR3, as DNA: TGTGCCAGCACCGGGACAGGGCTCAATGAGCAGTTCTTC.

This clone was detected a few times. The V gene is TRBV4-1, the J gene TRBJ2-7; no clear D. Germline V lookup: CDR1 MGHRA, CDR2 YSYEKL. Trimming removed 0 bases from V and 10 bases from J, with 19 bases in between. This CDR3 is built from 15 residues. Here the CDR3 reads CASSQDDDLGNRQYF. CDR3 nucleotides: TGCGCCAGCAGCCAAGATGATGATCTAGGTAATCGTCAGTACTTC.

This chain connects TRBV25-1 to TRBJ2-7, with 8 bases lining up with TRBD1. The CDR3 runs 15 residues. CDR1 and CDR2 from the germline V gene are MGHDK and SYGVNS. Germline trimming cut 8 bases from V and 4 bases from J; bases unmatched to any gene: 13. The CDR3 protein is CASLGARGHNYEQYF. The CDR3 DNA follows: TGTGCCAGCCTCGGGGCCAGGGGGCATAATTACGAGCAGTACTTC.

This clone was counted a single time. The genes are TRBV30 and TRBJ2-1, with 7 bases aligning to TRBD2. The J segment lost 9 bases and the V segment lost 5 bases, leaving 7 bases of the junction unmatched. The length of the CDR3 is 12 residues. Germline values: CDR1 GTSNPN, CDR2 SVGIG (reference sequence). The CDR3 region is CAWGLGTGEQFF. The CDR3 DNA reads TGTGCCTGGGGACTAGGAACGGGTGAGCAGTTCTTC.

This clone was recorded once. The V and J genes are TRBV7-8 and TRBJ1-5; TRBD1 might be the D (6 bases). V lost 2 bases and J lost 1, with 12 bases in between. Germline CDR1 SGHVS, CDR2 FQNEAQ. This CDR3 has 16 amino acids. The CDR3 protein is CASSLSGQGSNQPQHF. The DNA for the CDR3 is TGTGCCAGCAGCTTAAGTGGGCAGGGGAGCAATCAGCCCCAGCATTTT.

This clone was seen a handful of times. The rearrangement links TRBV2 to TRBJ2-3; 14 bases match TRBD2. The V gene's germline CDR1 is SNHLY and CDR2 FYNNEI. Trimming at V came to 5 bases and at J to 6 bases, leaving 4 bases not matched to a gene. This CDR3 contains 15 residues. The chain's CDR3 is CASSRTSGGSDTQYF. The CDR3 DNA reads as TGTGCCAGCAGTCGGACTAGCGGGGGGTCTGATACGCAGTATTTT.

This chain links TRBV5-1 with TRBJ1-2; TRBD1 matches 8 bases. V shed 4 bases and J 4 bases; nucleotides not matched to a gene: 12. The CDR3 covers 16 residues. Germline CDR1 is SGHRS and CDR2 is YFSETQ. The CDR3 spells CASSPTWTGNSYGYTF. CDR3 coding DNA: TGCGCCAGCAGCCCCACATGGACAGGGAATTCCTATGGCTACACCTTC. The whole variable domain, remainder taken from reference TRBV5-1 and TRBJ1-2, is KAGVTQTPRYLIKTRGQQVTLSCSPISGHRSVSWYQQTPGQGLQFLFEYFSETQRNKGNFPGRFSGRQFSNSRSEMNVSTLELGDSALYLCASSPTWTGNSYGYTFGSGTRLTVV.

V usage is TRBV30 and J usage is TRBJ2-2; D ambiguous. Trimming took 4 bases from V and 2 from J, leaving 5 bases between them. This CDR3 is built from 12 residues. Germline CDR1 reads GTSNPN; CDR2 reads SVGIG (reference sequence). CDR3 nucleotides: TGTGCCTGGACATTTAACACCGGGGAGCTGTTTTTT. This sequence encodes CAWTFNTGELFF. The variable domain in full, with the rest retrieved from reference TRBV30 and TRBJ2-2, is SQTIHQWPATLVQPVGSPLSLECTVEGTSNPNLYWYRQAAGRGLQLLFYSVGIGQISSEVPQNLSASRPQDRQFILSSKKLLLSDSGFYLCAWTFNTGELFFGEGSRLTVL.

The genes are TRBV29-1 and TRBJ2-1, with 8 bases identical to TRBD1. The germline V gene encodes CDR1 SQVTM and CDR2 ANQGSEA. This CDR3 has 14 residues. J was trimmed by 0 bases and V by 5 bases; bases with no gene match: 3. The CDR3: CSVWTGSSYNEQFF. The CDR3 region has the DNA TGCAGCGTTTGGACAGGGAGCTCCTACAATGAGCAGTTCTTC.

The chain employs TRBV25-1 and TRBJ2-5; 12 bases align to TRBD1. The junction had 6 bases not matched to a gene; V was cut back by 8 bases and J by 5 bases. This CDR3 spans 14 amino acids. Germline lookup yields CDR1 MGHDK and CDR2 SYGVNS. CDR3 nucleotides: TGTGCCAGCGGGCCGGGACAGGGGGCCGAGACCCAGTACTTC. It yields the protein CASGPGQGAETQYF.

This sequence joins TRBV5-1 and TRBJ2-7; no clear D gene. V lost 4 bases, J lost 0 bases, and 20 bases lay in between. The germline CDR1 and CDR2 sequences are SGHRS and YFSETQ. The CDR3 consists of 17 residues. The DNA for the CDR3 is TGCGCCAGCAGCCCTGGATTAGGGCTCTCGAGCTCCTACGAGCAGTACTTC. Amino acid sequence: CASSPGLGLSSSYEQYF.

The J gene is TRBJ2-4, the V gene TRBV4-1; no definite D call. V lost 4 bases and J lost 5, with 12 bases in between. The CDR3 sequence is 14 residues long. Germline CDR1 is MGHRA and CDR2 is YSYEKL. The CDR3 nucleotides are TGCGCCAGCAGCCCCCAAGACGTGGAAAACATTCAGTACTTC. As protein: CASSPQDVENIQYF.

This clone showed up just a few times. The CDR3 is CASSYSITGENTEAFF. The DNA for the CDR3 is TGTGCCAGCAGTTACTCGATAACGGGAGAGAACACTGAAGCTTTCTTT. The V and J genes are TRBV6-5 and TRBJ1-1; D not resolved. This CDR3 is 16 amino acids long. The germline V and J ends were trimmed by 0 bases and 1 base, with 12 bases remaining between them. Germline CDR1 and CDR2: MNHEY and SVGAGI.

This chain uses TRBV6-5 with TRBJ2-5; D is uncertain. Trimming shortened V by 4 bases and J by 4 bases, and 13 bases separated the two germline ends. Germline V CDR1 and CDR2: MNHEY, SVGAGI. The length of the CDR3 is 14 residues. CDR3 sequence (DNA): TGTGCCAGCAGTTCCCTTCCGAATCTAGAGACCCAGTACTTC. Its translation: CASSSLPNLETQYF.

The chain links TRBV4-1 to TRBJ2-7; perhaps TRBD1 as D (6 bases). The germline CDR1 and CDR2 sequences are MGHRA and YSYEKL. The CDR3 has 14 residues. The ends were cut back, 0 bases at V and 3 bases at J, with 9 bases in the middle. The CDR3 sequence: CASSQEGRGYEQYF. The CDR3 DNA follows: TGCGCCAGCAGCCAAGAAGGCAGGGGCTACGAGCAGTACTTC.

The J gene is TRBJ2-3, the V gene TRBV30; D ambiguous. In germline, CDR1 is GTSNPN, CDR2 SVGIG (reference sequence). CDR3 length: 13 residues. Trimming cost V 0 bases and J 5 bases, with 9 bases left between them. The CDR3 DNA is TGTGCCTGGAGTGTTGGTTTAGGAGATACGCAGTATTTT. It is translated as CAWSVGLGDTQYF.

This chain joins TRBV29-1 and TRBJ1-5; D is uncertain. Germline assignment: CDR1 SQVTM and CDR2 ANQGSEA. Deletions cut 0 bases from V and 7 bases from J, with 16 bases between. CDR3 size: 15 residues. The CDR3 spells CSVEDSQDPNQPQHF. DNA of the CDR3: TGCAGCGTTGAAGATTCGCAGGACCCCAACCAGCCCCAGCATTTT. Combining the CDR3 with reference TRBV29-1 and TRBJ1-5 gives the whole variable domain SAVISQKPSRDICQRGTSLTIQCQVDSQVTMMFWYRQQPGQSLTLIATANQGSEATYESGFVIDKFPISRPNLTFSTLTVSNMSPEDSSIYLCSVEDSQDPNQPQHFGDGTRLSIL.

This rearrangement joins TRBV30 to TRBJ2-7; D is possibly TRBD1 or TRBD2 (5 bases each). Trimming stripped 3 bases from V and 1 base from J, with 7 bases between. In germline, CDR1 is GTSNPN, CDR2 SVGIG (reference sequence). CDR3 length: 12 residues. For the CDR3, the DNA is TGTGCCTGGAGGGGGGTGTCCTACGAGCAGTACTTC. Translated: CAWRGVSYEQYF.

The CDR3 bases are TGCAGCGTTGAGGCAGGGGGCGCGTTTGGCTACACCTTC. This translates into CSVEAGGAFGYTF. The chain joins TRBV29-1 to TRBJ1-2; TRBD1 aligns across 8 bases. J gave up 7 bases and V 3 bases, and 7 bases lay outside the gene matches. CDR1 SQVTM and CDR2 ANQGSEA come from the germline V gene. This CDR3 is 13 amino acids long.

V and J are TRBV4-3 and TRBJ2-2, with 9 bases matching TRBD1. This CDR3 spans 19 amino acids. CDR1 LGHNA and CDR2 YSLEER come from the germline V gene. Trimming cost V 0 bases and J 1 base; bases outside gene matches: 9. This chain's CDR3 is CASSQDAYPGQGNTGELFF. CDR3 DNA: TGCGCCAGCAGCCAAGATGCGTACCCGGGACAGGGGAACACCGGGGAGCTGTTTTTT.